One sample yielded the 11 T cell receptor beta chains listed below, sequenced in a study of T-cell reconstitution after alpha-beta-depleted transplantation in children. Unique molecular identifiers tagged the TCRbeta library. Each CDR3 protein is one row after TCRdb ran MiXCR on the PCR reads. Of 130,000 to 150,000 distinct CDR3 sequences in the sample, roughly 9% were seen once. The sample in question was PBMCs, mostly from graft donor cells, obtained 180 days after TCRalphabeta/CD19-depleted stem cell transplant. These receptors originate from a female patient aged 2-15 years who had a stem cell transplant for congenital amegakaryocytic thrombocytopenia, so the T cells may come from the graft donor.

This clonotype showed up many times. The chain has TRBV18 and TRBJ2-1, with 9 bases matching TRBD2. Trimming at V came to 6 bases and at J to 2 bases, leaving 5 bases not matched to a gene. This CDR3 contains 15 residues. Germline assignment: CDR1 KGHSH and CDR2 LQKENI. CDR3 protein: CASSPSGRPYNEQFF. The DNA of the CDR3 is TGTGCCAGCTCCCCCAGCGGGAGGCCCTACAATGAGCAGTTCTTC.

This clonotype was seen repeatedly, ten times or more. V and J are TRBV12-3 or TRBV12-4 and TRBJ2-5; D is unresolved. CDR3 length: 11 amino acids. V lost 7 bases and J 5 bases, leaving 8 bases between the germline ends. CDR3: CASTQRETQYF. The CDR3 nucleotides read TGTGCCAGCACCCAAAGGGAGACCCAGTACTTC.

This clonotype came up once. Possible read error: a much larger clone is one base away. The chain carries TRBV9 and TRBJ1-2; D is unclear. CDR1 SGDLS and CDR2 YYNGEE come from the germline V gene. The CDR3 has 14 amino acids. This chain's CDR3 is CAGSVSSRNYGYTF. The DNA of the CDR3 is TGTGCCGGCAGCGTAAGTTCAAGGAACTATGGCTACACCTTC.

Ten or more counts support this clonotype. This CDR3 is CASRSPGRGPEAFF. The CDR3 DNA sequence: TGCGCCAGCAGATCCCCTGGGAGGGGTCCTGAAGCTTTCTTT. The chain joins TRBV4-1 to TRBJ1-1; the D gene is possibly TRBD1 (5 bases). This CDR3 contains 14 residues. Germline V CDR1 and CDR2: MGHRA, YSYEKL. V was pared by 6 bases and J by 6 bases, with 17 bases between.

This clonotype has ten or more counts. V usage is TRBV10-3 and J usage is TRBJ2-3; D possibly corresponds to TRBD2 (6 bases). Trimming removed 0 bases from V and 8 bases from J, with 12 bases in between. CDR1 and CDR2 from the germline V gene are ENHRY and SYGVKD. This CDR3 is built from 14 residues. The CDR3 spells CAISESSLEGTQYF. In DNA, the CDR3 is TGTGCCATCAGTGAGTCGAGTTTGGAGGGTACGCAGTATTTT.

The chain has TRBV15 and TRBJ2-7; possibly TRBD2 for D (6 bases). This CDR3 is built from 15 residues. V was shortened by 0 bases and J by 2 bases, with 11 bases between the two germline ends. Germline V gene sequence: CDR1 LNHNV, CDR2 YYDKDF (reference sequence). The CDR3 DNA sequence: TGTGCCACCAGCAGAGAAATCGGGACTGCCTACGAGCAGTACTTC. Translation gives CATSREIGTAYEQYF.

This clonotype was seen only a few times. V and J are TRBV6-1 and TRBJ2-7; perhaps TRBD2 as D (6 bases). Trimming took 6 bases from V and 6 from J, leaving 18 bases between them. Per the germline V gene, CDR1 is MNHNS and CDR2 is SASEGT. There are 14 residues in the CDR3. The CDR3 region has the DNA TGTGCCAGCAGCGACAGCTCAAGGGGAGGCGAGCAGTACTTC. It yields the protein CASSDSSRGGEQYF.

This clonotype appeared many times. One end of the junction fails to match germline, which may point to a read error. V gene TRBV28 combines with J gene TRBJ1-5; 7 bases fit TRBD1. The CDR3 extends over 14 amino acids. Germline V gene lookup returns CDR1 MDHEN and CDR2 SYDVKM. CDR3 bases: TGTGCCGGCAGGGGGTCCTATAGCAATCAGCCCCAGCATTTT. It translates to CAGRGSYSNQPQHF.

This clonotype appeared many times. CDR3 bases: TGTGCCAGCAGCCCGGACAGGTACAATGAGCAGTTCTTC. Its translation: CASSPDRYNEQFF. The rearrangement links TRBV7-7 to TRBJ2-1; 7 positions match TRBD1. Unmatched junction bases numbered 2, after V lost 5 bases and J lost 4 bases. The CDR3 sequence is 13 residues long. Germline assignment: CDR1 SSHAT and CDR2 FNYEAQ (reference sequence).

Many counts were recorded for this clonotype. The genes are TRBV6-2 or TRBV6-3 and TRBJ2-7; unclear D gene. The CDR3 spans 11 residues. Deletions cut 8 bases from V and 10 bases from J, with 15 bases between. Germline CDR1 is MNHEY and CDR2 is SVGEGT. In DNA, the CDR3 is TGTGCCAGCGAATATTTCGATCGTCAGTACTTC. Its protein product is CASEYFDRQYF.

The chain links TRBV12-3 or TRBV12-4 to TRBJ2-1; unclear D gene. This CDR3 comprises 13 residues. Deletions cut 5 bases from V and 4 bases from J, with 9 bases between. Written as DNA, the CDR3 is TGTGCCAGCAGTACCCGGGTATACAATGAGCAGTTCTTC. Translation: CASSTRVYNEQFF.